This paragraph covers one TCR beta chain sequence. No antigen is known for it. Nothing much larger sits one base from this clone, and base qualities are not available. Inclusion was restricted to participants for whom at least one PBMC sample before ART initiation and at least two post-ART samples were available. Every participant with HIV received treatment in the United States of America. Before DNA extraction, cryopreserved samples of about 1-11 million PBMC were thawed and then washed. At the time of the earliest PBMC sample, participants with HIV were aged between about 23 and 54 years. Each participant contributed PBMC samples from 1-4 timepoints before ART initiation and 2-8 timepoints after ART initiation, with a median of 7 samples. Serial HIV viral load, CD4+ T-cell count, ART history and demographic data were obtained for every participant. Using a Qiagen kit on a QIAcube, genomic DNA was extracted from unsorted PBMC, with samples processed in batches of 12.

This entry comes from a study of long-term antiretroviral therapy in people with HIV (dated 2022 in TCRdb). The study in broad terms: The earliest samples were collected roughly a decade before the 2015 WHO recommendation for immediate ART, at a time when ART was usually postponed until CD4 counts fell. Among the 30 to 35 participants with HIV, eleven were female. A total of roughly 200 cryopreserved PBMC samples came from a few dozen adults with confirmed HIV infection and were collected serially over a mean of around 6 years (range 1-12). A retrospective serial study tested whether ART initiation and durable HIV suppression were associated with changes in peripheral blood TRB repertoire composition and diversity. Test extractions of a monoclonal T-cell line alongside 33 polyclonal samples showed no cross-contamination during QIAcube processing.

The immunoSEQ hsTCRB v3.0 assay was used at survey level resolution to sequence the TRB variable region. The targeted TRB sequencing depth was roughly 40,000-55,000 T-cell genomes per sample. An Illumina MiSeq with a v3 150-cycle kit was used to sequence the pooled TRB libraries. Concerning the study's data processing: Analysis of repertoires was carried out in R inside a reproducible Nextflow workflow spanning QC, data transformation and analysis. LymphoSeq2, an R package for exploring AIRR-Seq data, was used to implement custom analyses. A few samples that yielded fewer than 5000 total TRB sequences were excluded, so that approximately 170 HIV repertoires were analyzed. Among the approximately 190 HIV repertoires that were kept, 59 were collected before ART initiation and over 120 were collected after ART initiation. Each repertoire was downsampled to 5000 TRB nucleotide sequences, and summary statistics were averaged across 100 downsampling iterations. TRB sequences were retained for analysis only if CDR3 regions of at least seven amino acids were present. Diversity was measured with a Shannon entropy-derived clonality score and the Gini coefficient. Repertoire networks linked the top 5000 CDR3 amino acid sequences whenever two sequences differed by an edit distance of one. GLIPH2 predicted antigen specificity groups and MHC restriction for TRB CDR3 amino acid sequences. Known CMV, EBV, HIV or tissue antigen associations were flagged by matching CDR3 amino acid sequences against VDJdb and McPAS-TCR. Pre-ART, post-ART and control groups were compared with Wilcoxon signed-rank tests and Holm-Bonferroni correction. Entries here come from immuneACCESS through TCRdb and include only in-frame sequences with V and J called. Some clones fail to appear in such tables; in the studies checked, an unresolved V gene covers under half of the shortfall, and the cause of the remainder is unknown. The V and J calls and the clone size are those of that table, but D and trimming were determined from the DNA. The sample records about 28,000 clones, about 95% of which are singletons. Roughly 8% of the sample is taken by the ten largest.

Paper-wide results and their limitations: Inferences about post-ART repertoire changes were limited because no data were available on ART adherence, viral resistance or therapy changes. Because pre-ART samples had limited cell numbers, profiling was done on unsorted PBMC rather than on sorted CD4+ and CD8+ T cells. Narrower CDR3 length ranges were observed in HIV repertoires than in controls, and an antigen-experienced repertoire with only a slight naive shift after ART was suggested by the network structure. Starting ART was linked to a significant rise in TRB diversity, yet even after long-term ART the diversity remained significantly lower than in transplant donor controls. Samples dated from the mid-2000s to the late 2010s, and the ART regimens used may be less effective than current ones. Because PBMC availability was limited, only the TCR beta chain was sequenced, with no alpha chain pairing. Expanded TRB clones identified before ART initiation dominated the repertoire at all time points, although this dominance fluctuated and declined in many PLHIV after ART.

Sequences MNHEY (CDR1) and SMNVEV (CDR2) are obtained from the germline V gene (reference sequence). Counted from cysteine to phenylalanine, this CDR3 has 14 amino acids. Only the CDR3 portion is preserved as DNA: 42 bases, with reading frame beginning at the first base. V has 3 bases trimmed and J has 4 bases trimmed; junction bases matching no gene number 5. The source is a man younger than 45 with HIV. This material consisted of unsorted PBMCs, taken roughly 6 years after starting antiretroviral therapy. Recombination linked TRBV27 to TRBJ2-7, with 8 central nucleotides matching TRBD1. DNA sequence: TGTGCCAGCAGTTTTGGAGACAGGGGATACGAGCAGTACTTC. It is translated as CASSFGDRGYEQYF.